These 9 T cell receptor beta chains originate from one sample sequenced in a study of blood T cell repertoires in COVID-19. Here immunoSEQ multiplex PCR was the method, and the copy in TCRdb shows in-frame clones only, minus some. The table lists about 380,000 clones, roughly 80% of them singletons. The sequencing sample was made of peripheral blood. The receptors originated from a human donor with acute or convalescent COVID-19. The donor label of this sample is uncertain.

The J gene is TRBJ2-1, the V gene TRBV6-2 or TRBV6-3, with 14 bases identical to TRBD2. V lost 5 bases, J lost 10 bases, and 4 bases stayed unmatched. The CDR3 is 14 amino acids. Per the germline V gene, CDR1 is MNHEY and CDR2 is SVGEGT. The CDR3 bases are TGTGCCAGCAGTAGGACTAGCGGGAGGCCCGAGCAGTTCTTC. Its translation is CASSRTSGRPEQFF.

This chain uses TRBV5-5 with TRBJ2-5; 8 nucleotides agree with TRBD1. Germline V lookup: CDR1 SGHKS, CDR2 YYEKEE (reference sequence). With 4 bases clipped from V and 4 bases from J, the junction kept 9 bases outside the gene matches. The length of the CDR3 is 15 residues. The CDR3, as DNA: TGTGCCAGCAGCCCGGGACAGGCGACGGGAGAGACCCAGTACTTC. Its translation: CASSPGQATGETQYF.

The CDR3 protein is CASRRGDVGEQYF. In DNA, the CDR3 is TGTGCCAGCAGACGGGGGGATGTCGGCGAGCAGTACTTC. The V call is TRBV4-2, the J call TRBJ2-7; 7 nucleotides line up with TRBD2. J gave up 6 bases and V 6 bases, and 8 bases lay outside the gene matches. CDR1 and CDR2 from the germline V gene are LGHNA and YNFKEQ. The CDR3 length is 13 residues.

The gene calls are TRBV10-2 and TRBJ1-1; 9 nucleotides match TRBD1. CDR1 WSHSY and CDR2 SAAADI come from the germline V gene. The CDR3 totals 14 residues. Trimming at V came to 6 bases and at J to 4 bases, leaving 6 bases not matched to a gene. CDR3 amino acids: CASRGQGIRTEAFF. CDR3 bases: TGCGCCAGCAGGGGACAGGGAATACGCACTGAAGCTTTCTTT.

This chain joins TRBV28 and TRBJ2-5, with TRBD2 identical over 9 bases. Germline CDR1 reads MDHEN; CDR2 reads SYDVKM. V trimming: 5 bases; J trimming: 4 bases; junction bases outside the gene matches: 11. The CDR3 totals 16 residues. The CDR3 DNA follows: TGTGCCAGCAGTAGCGGGGGGCCCGAGGGCACAGAGACCCAGTACTTC. It specifies CASSSGGPEGTETQYF.

The CDR3 loop reads CASSPGLVVSNEQFF. The CDR3 nucleotides are TGTGCCAGCAGCCCAGGACTAGTAGTAAGCAATGAGCAGTTCTTC. The V and J genes are TRBV5-6 and TRBJ2-1, with 7 positions matching TRBD2. The V gene's germline CDR1 is SGHDT and CDR2 YYEEEE. V lost 4 bases, J lost 6 bases, and 10 bases stayed unmatched. This CDR3 has 15 residues.

CDR3 coding DNA: TGTGCCAGTAGTATAGAGAGTTCCTATGGCTACACCTTC. Protein: CASSIESSYGYTF. The chain employs TRBV19 and TRBJ1-2; no clear D. From germline, CDR1 is LNHDA and CDR2 SQIVND (reference sequence). CDR3 length equals 13 residues. V lost 0 bases and J 4 bases, leaving 6 bases between the germline ends. The variable domain in full, completed from reference TRBV19 and TRBJ1-2, reads DGGITQSPKYLFRKEGQNVTLSCEQNLNHDAMYWYRQDPGQGLRLIYYSQIVNDFQKGDIAEGYSVSREKKESFPLTVTSAQKNPTAFYLCASSIESSYGYTFGSGTRLTVV.

This clone has just a few counts. The chain employs TRBV2 and TRBJ2-2, with D perhaps matching TRBD1 (5 bases). The germline V and J ends were trimmed by 6 bases and 5 bases, with 13 bases remaining between them. Germline CDR1 is SNHLY and CDR2 is FYNNEI. This CDR3 is built from 14 residues. CDR3 region: CASRRWTTTGELFF. CDR3 DNA sequence: TGTGCCAGCAGACGTTGGACAACAACCGGGGAGCTGTTTTTT.

The chain uses TRBV5-1 and TRBJ1-3; D is perhaps TRBD1 (5 bases). Germline V gene lookup returns CDR1 SGHRS and CDR2 YFSETQ. V was trimmed by 3 bases and J by 0 bases, leaving 13 bases between them. CDR3 size: 16 residues. CDR3 sequence (DNA): TGCGCCAGCAGCTCCGATCCGACAGCCTCTGGAAACACCATATATTTT. The encoded protein is CASSSDPTASGNTIYF.